This T cell receptor beta chain emerged from a study of spatial heterogeneity in lung cancer. Regarding the study as a whole: In blood, ubiquitous expanded tumor TCRs appeared more at resection than follow-up.

The V gene's germline CDR1 is ENHRY and CDR2 SYGVKD. Trimming took 0 bases from V and 4 from J, leaving 3 bases between them. The CDR3 is 12 amino acids. A distinct unique molecular identifier was carried by each TCR cDNA molecule. Each CDR3 protein is one row after TCRdb ran MiXCR on the 5' RACE reads. The table shows roughly 100,000 distinct CDR3 sequences, with under 9% occurring only once. This sample's time point: sample taken at primary tumor resection. Unsorted whole RNA of tumor, nontumor lung or frozen PBMC was sequenced. This clonotype has ten or more counts. Its matching antigen is unknown. The specimen was PBMCs, collected at surgery. The clonotype comes from a male donor with early-stage non-small cell lung cancer. This rearrangement joins TRBV10-3 to TRBJ1-2; no firm D call. The CDR3 sequence is CAISESSYGYTF. DNA for the CDR3: TGTGCCATCAGTGAGTCTAGCTATGGCTACACCTTC.